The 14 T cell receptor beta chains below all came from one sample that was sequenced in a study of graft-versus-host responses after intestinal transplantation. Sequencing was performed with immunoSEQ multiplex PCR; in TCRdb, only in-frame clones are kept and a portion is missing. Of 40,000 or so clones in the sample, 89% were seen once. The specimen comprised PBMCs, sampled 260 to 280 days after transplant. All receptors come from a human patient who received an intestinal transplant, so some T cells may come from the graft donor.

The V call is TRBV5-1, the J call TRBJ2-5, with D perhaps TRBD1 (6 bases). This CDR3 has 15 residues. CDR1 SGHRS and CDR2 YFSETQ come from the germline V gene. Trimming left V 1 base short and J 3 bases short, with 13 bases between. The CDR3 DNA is TGCGCCAGCAGCTTGACACTGGGGGCGGAAGAGACCCAGTACTTC. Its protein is CASSLTLGAEETQYF.

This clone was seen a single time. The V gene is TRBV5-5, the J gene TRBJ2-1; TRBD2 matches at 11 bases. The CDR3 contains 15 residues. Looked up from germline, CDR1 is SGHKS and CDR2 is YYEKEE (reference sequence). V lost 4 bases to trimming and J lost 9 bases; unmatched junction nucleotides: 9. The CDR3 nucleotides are TGTGCCAGCAGCCCGGGACTAGCGGAGATGGGTGAGCAGTTCTTC. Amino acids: CASSPGLAEMGEQFF.

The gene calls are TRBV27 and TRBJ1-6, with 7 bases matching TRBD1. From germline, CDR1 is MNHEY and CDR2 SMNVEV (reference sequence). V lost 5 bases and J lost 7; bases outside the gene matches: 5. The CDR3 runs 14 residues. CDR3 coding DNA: TGTGCCAGCAGTCCCAGGGGGTGGAATTCACCCCTCCACTTT. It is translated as CASSPRGWNSPLHF.

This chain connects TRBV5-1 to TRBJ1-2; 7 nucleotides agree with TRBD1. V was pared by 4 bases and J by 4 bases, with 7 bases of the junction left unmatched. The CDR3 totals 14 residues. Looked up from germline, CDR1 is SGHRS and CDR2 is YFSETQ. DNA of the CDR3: TGCGCCAGCAGCCAAAGACAGGGTCCCTATGGCTACACCTTC. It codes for CASSQRQGPYGYTF.

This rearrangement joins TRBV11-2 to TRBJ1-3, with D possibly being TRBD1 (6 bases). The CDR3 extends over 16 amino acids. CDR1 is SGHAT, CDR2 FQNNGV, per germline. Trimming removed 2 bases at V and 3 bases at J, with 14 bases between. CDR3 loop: CASSLLAGGLGNTIYF. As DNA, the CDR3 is TGTGCCAGCAGCTTATTGGCGGGGGGCCTTGGAAACACCATATATTTT.

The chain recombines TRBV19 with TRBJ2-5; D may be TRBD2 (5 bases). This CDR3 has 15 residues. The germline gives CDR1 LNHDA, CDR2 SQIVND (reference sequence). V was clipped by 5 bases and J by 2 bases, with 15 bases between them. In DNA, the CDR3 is TGTGCCAGTAGTCTATCCTGGAGGTTACAAGAGACCCAGTACTTC. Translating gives CASSLSWRLQETQYF.

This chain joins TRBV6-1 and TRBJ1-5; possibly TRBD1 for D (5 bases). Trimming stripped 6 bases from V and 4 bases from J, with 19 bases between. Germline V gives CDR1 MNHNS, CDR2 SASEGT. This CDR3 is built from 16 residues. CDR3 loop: CASSEPFGTANQPQHF. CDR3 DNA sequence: TGTGCCAGCAGCGAACCCTTTGGGACGGCGAATCAGCCCCAGCATTTT.

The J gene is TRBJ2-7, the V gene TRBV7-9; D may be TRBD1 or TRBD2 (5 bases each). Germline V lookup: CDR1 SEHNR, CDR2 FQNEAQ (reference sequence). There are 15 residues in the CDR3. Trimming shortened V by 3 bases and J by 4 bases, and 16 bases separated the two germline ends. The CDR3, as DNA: TGTGCCAGCAGCTTTGAGGGGAACCCCAGTTACGAGCAGTACTTC. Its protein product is CASSFEGNPSYEQYF.

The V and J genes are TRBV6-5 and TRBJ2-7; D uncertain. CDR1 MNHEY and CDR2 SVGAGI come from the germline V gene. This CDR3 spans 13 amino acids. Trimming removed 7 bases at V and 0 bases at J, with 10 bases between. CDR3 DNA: TGTGCCAGCATCGCAGGATTCTCCTACGAGCAGTACTTC. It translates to CASIAGFSYEQYF.

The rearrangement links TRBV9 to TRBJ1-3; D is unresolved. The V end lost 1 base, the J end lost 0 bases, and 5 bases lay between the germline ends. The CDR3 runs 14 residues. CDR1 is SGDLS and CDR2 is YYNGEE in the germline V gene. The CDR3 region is CASSVLNSGNTIYF. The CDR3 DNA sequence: TGTGCCAGCAGCGTACTGAACTCTGGAAACACCATATATTTT.

CDR3 sequence reads: CASSAGQGVRNTEAFF. The CDR3 DNA follows: TGTGCCAGCAGCGCGGGACAGGGGGTAAGGAACACTGAAGCTTTCTTT. The chain couples TRBV7-9 to TRBJ1-1, with 11 bases identical to TRBD1. Germline CDR1 SEHNR, CDR2 FQNEAQ (reference sequence). This CDR3 has 16 residues. J gave up 1 base and V 5 bases, and 6 bases lay outside the gene matches.

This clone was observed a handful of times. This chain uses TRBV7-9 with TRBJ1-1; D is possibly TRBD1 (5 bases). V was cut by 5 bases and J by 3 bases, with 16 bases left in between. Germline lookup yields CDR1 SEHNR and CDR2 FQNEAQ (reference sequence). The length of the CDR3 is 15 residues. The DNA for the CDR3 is TGTGCCAGCAGCCCGCAGGGAGTGGTGTACACTGAAGCTTTCTTT. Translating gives CASSPQGVVYTEAFF.

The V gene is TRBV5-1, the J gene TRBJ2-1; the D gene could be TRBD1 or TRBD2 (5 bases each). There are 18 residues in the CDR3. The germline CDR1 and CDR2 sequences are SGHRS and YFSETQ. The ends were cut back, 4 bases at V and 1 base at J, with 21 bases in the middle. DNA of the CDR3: TGCGCCAGCAGCGTCACTCATCCCGGGGCCGCGTCCTACAATGAGCAGTTCTTC. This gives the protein CASSVTHPGAASYNEQFF.

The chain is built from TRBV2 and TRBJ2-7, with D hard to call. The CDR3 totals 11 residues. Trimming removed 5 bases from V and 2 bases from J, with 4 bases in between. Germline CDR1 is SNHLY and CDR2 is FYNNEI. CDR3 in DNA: TGTGCCAGCAGTCCCACCTACGAGCAGTACTTC. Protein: CASSPTYEQYF.